This TCR beta chain was retrieved from a study of circulating CD8 cells and anti-PD-1 response in melanoma. Study outcomes and limitations: A small cohort with few responders supplied the baseline and M1 comparisons. Experiments were generally run without replicates.

Using about 15 ng of total RNA, TCR libraries were made with the QIAseq Immune Repertoire TCR panel. From the reads, TCRdb called clonotypes with MiXCR, one entry per CDR3 protein. The table includes around 130 distinct CDR3 sequences, roughly 3.3% detected once. Sorting of live CD3+CD8+TCRalphabeta+ cells by PD-1 and/or TIGIT gave four subsets. The CDR3 is 14 residues long. The V gene's germline CDR1 is MNHEY and CDR2 SMNVEV (reference sequence). The V and J ends lost 3 bases and 2 bases, in that order; junction bases with no gene match: 0. Comments on this clonotype: Antigen: not known. Since a much larger clone is just one base distant, this may be a read error.

The clonotype was recovered from a human donor with melanoma. The rearrangement joins TRBV27 to TRBJ2-1; 8 nucleotides agree with TRBD1. Here the sequenced sample was CD8+ T cells from PBMCs, taken at baseline or after one month of anti-PD-1 therapy (not recorded which). The CDR3 protein is CASSLTGAYNEQFF. CDR3 in DNA: TGTGCCAGCAGTTTGACAGGGGCCTACAATGAGCAGTTCTTC.